The clone carrying this T cell receptor beta chain has only a few counts. The antigen is not known. The PCR made use of 60 Vbeta and 13 Jbeta primers. The data were produced by immunoSEQ multiplex PCR, yet TCRdb's version contains in-frame clones alone and is incomplete. The sample lists roughly 130,000 clones, roughly three quarters occurring once. CDR1 ENHRY and CDR2 SYGVKD come from the germline V gene. Trimming removed 1 base from V and 6 bases from J; junction bases left unmatched: 5. This CDR3 comprises 15 residues. The data belong to a study of cytomegalovirus exposure and HLA in healthy donors. Overall study: Among the 300 to 500 genotyped donors, around 85% were placed in the Caucasian-associated ancestry cluster.

General observations from the study: The records held CMV serostatus as the only immune exposure information. Later analysis revealed greater clonal expansion in HLA-associated TCR beta chains than in equally common others. Researchers reported that a few CMV-associated chains were confirmed in vitro as CMV antigen-specific.

The source material was PBMCs. This rearrangement joins TRBV10-3 to TRBJ2-7, with TRBD2 identical over 11 bases. This TCR came from a man aged 18 to 29 in good health and CMV-seronegative. The CDR3 bases are TGTGCCATCAGTGAGTTTACTAGCGGGAGTGTCGAGCAGTACTTC. The encoded protein is CAISEFTSGSVEQYF.